These 2 T cell receptor beta chains share one sample of origin, sequenced in a study of T cell clonotyping in hematopoietic cell transplantation. Measured with immunoSEQ multiplex PCR; TCRdb has only the in-frame clones, and not every one. The table shows around 80,000 clones, with about 96% occurring only once. The time point denotes: recipient sample about 28 days before transplant, after cytoreduction. Material: peripheral blood mononuclear cells, obtained before stem cell transplant. Receptor source: a woman in her forties or fifties with acute myeloid leukemia. Some clones in this sample may be carry-over from other donors' samples.

The CDR3 nucleotides are TGCGCCAGCAGCCCATCAGCAACTAATGAAAAACTGTTTTTT. Translation gives CASSPSATNEKLFF. V gene TRBV4-1 combines with J gene TRBJ1-4; D remains unclear. Germline V lookup: CDR1 MGHRA, CDR2 YSYEKL. This CDR3 has 14 residues. V lost 4 bases and J lost 0, with 6 bases in between.

The chain has TRBV28 and TRBJ1-2, with D hard to call. V lost 6 bases and J lost 4, with 12 bases in between. The CDR3 contains 13 residues. Germline V gene sequence: CDR1 MDHEN, CDR2 SYDVKM. The CDR3 region is CASRSGLGYGYTF. The CDR3 coding sequence is TGTGCCAGCAGGTCTGGACTGGGCTATGGCTACACCTTC.